This T cell receptor beta chain stems from a study of Graves' ophthalmopathy and Graves' hyperthyroidism. General study findings and limits: A classifier, a 13-signature model, separated ophthalmopathy from stable hyperthyroidism with around 88% sensitivity and about 81% specificity.

Amplified TCR beta CDR3 regions were obtained using RNA transcripts as template. The first-round RT-PCR employed HTBI primers together with the Qiagen OneStep RT-PCR kit. A multiplex PCR was then performed as the second round. MiXCR, run by TCRdb on the multiplex PCR reads, gives a single entry per CDR3 protein. The sample holds 150,000 to 200,000 distinct CDR3 sequences; just under 40% are singletons and the top ten take about 8.2%. The J segment lost 3 bases and the V segment lost 3 bases, leaving 8 bases of the junction unmatched. Germline V gives CDR1 SGHDT, CDR2 YYEEEE. This CDR3 contains 16 residues. This clonotype occurred many times. Its target is unknown. Excluded were patients with other autoimmune diseases, uncontrolled infections, pregnancy or lactation.

The material sequenced was peripheral blood. The chain recombines TRBV5-6 with TRBJ2-1; 8 bases fit TRBD1. This clonotype was sampled from a man younger than 45 with Graves' ophthalmopathy. For the CDR3, the DNA is TGTGCCAGCAGCTCAATCCAGGGGGCGAGCTACAATGAGCAGTTCTTC. It is translated as CASSSIQGASYNEQFF.